These 18 T cell receptor beta chains came from one sample sequenced in a study of T cells in Graves' hyperthyroidism and ophthalmopathy. Amplification targeted TCR beta CDR3 regions from RNA transcripts. First-round RT-PCR targeting the TCR CDR3 was performed with the HTBI primer set. Each CDR3 protein is one row after TCRdb ran MiXCR on the multiplex PCR reads. The data contain fewer than 550,000 distinct CDR3 sequences, approximately 15% of them singletons. Material for sequencing was blood. The receptor source for this set is a woman aged 18-30 years with Graves' hyperthyroidism.

There are many counts of this clonotype. The rearrangement uses TRBV19 and TRBJ2-1, with D tentatively TRBD1 (6 bases). V lost 3 bases and J 4 bases, leaving 7 bases between the germline ends. Germline V lookup: CDR1 LNHDA, CDR2 SQIVND (reference sequence). The CDR3 loop spans 13 amino acids. The CDR3 protein is CASSITGYNEQFF. In DNA form, the CDR3 reads TGTGCCAGTAGTATTACAGGGTACAATGAGCAGTTCTTC.

This clonotype was detected ten times or more. The V and J genes are TRBV6-1 and TRBJ2-7, with 7 bases matching TRBD1. The length of the CDR3 is 14 residues. Germline lookup yields CDR1 MNHNS and CDR2 SASEGT. V lost 6 bases and J lost 4; bases outside the gene matches: 9. In nucleotides, the CDR3 is TGTGCCAGCAGATACCGGGACAGAGATTACGAGCAGTACTTC. Encoded protein: CASRYRDRDYEQYF.

This clonotype was counted ten times or more. This chain joins TRBV20-1 and TRBJ1-1; 7 bases agree with TRBD1. V trimming: 5 bases; J trimming: 5 bases; junction bases outside the gene matches: 5. This CDR3 contains 12 residues. Germline assignment: CDR1 DFQATT and CDR2 SNEGSKA (reference sequence). The CDR3: CSADRVGTEAFF. The CDR3 DNA follows: TGCAGTGCTGACAGGGTAGGGACTGAAGCTTTCTTT.

The sample holds many counts of this clonotype. The chain carries TRBV7-2 and TRBJ2-5, with 7 bases fitting TRBD2. The junction had 10 bases not matched to a gene; V was cut back by 5 bases and J by 1 base. Per the germline V gene, CDR1 is SGHTA and CDR2 is FQGNSA. This CDR3 contains 16 residues. The CDR3 region is CASSPNGGGGQETQYF. CDR3 DNA sequence: TGTGCCAGCAGCCCGAATGGGGGGGGAGGCCAAGAGACCCAGTACTTC.

This clonotype was picked up a small number of times. V is TRBV4-1 and J is TRBJ2-3; D remains unclear. The germline V and J ends were trimmed by 1 base and 1 base, with 15 bases remaining between them. Looked up from germline, CDR1 is MGHRA and CDR2 is YSYEKL. The CDR3 runs 17 residues. The CDR3 DNA reads TGCGCCAGCAGCCAAGGGCCCACCGGCCAGGGCACAGATACGCAGTATTTT. It translates to CASSQGPTGQGTDTQYF.

There are many counts of this clonotype. This chain joins TRBV29-1 and TRBJ2-3, with 8 bases that match TRBD2. V trimming: 3 bases; J trimming: 2 bases; junction bases outside the gene matches: 19. The germline V gene encodes CDR1 SQVTM and CDR2 ANQGSEA. This CDR3 is 19 amino acids long. The CDR3 DNA reads as TGCAGCGTTGATCATAGCCCGCCACCCGGGACTAGGTCCACAGATACGCAGTATTTT. It is translated as CSVDHSPPPGTRSTDTQYF.

The chain is built from TRBV6-1 and TRBJ1-1, with D perhaps matching TRBD1 (6 bases). This CDR3 has 13 amino acids. Germline V lookup: CDR1 MNHNS, CDR2 SASEGT. With 6 bases removed from V and 10 bases from J, the gap between germline ends came to 18 bases. The chain's CDR3 is CASRPIYRAGAFF. Here the CDR3 DNA reads TGTGCCAGCAGACCCATCTACAGGGCAGGAGCTTTCTTT.

This clonotype was counted many times. The V gene is TRBV12-3 or TRBV12-4, the J gene TRBJ2-3, with 8 bases aligning to TRBD1. V shed 5 bases, J shed 2 bases, and the junction held 6 bases outside the gene matches. The CDR3 has 15 amino acids. CDR3 sequence reads: CASSPWDRYTDTQYF. Here the CDR3 DNA reads TGTGCCAGCAGTCCGTGGGACAGGTACACAGATACGCAGTATTTT.

Many counts were recorded for this clonotype. The rearrangement uses TRBV11-3 and TRBJ2-5; D gene unclear. V was trimmed by 6 bases and J by 3 bases, leaving 11 bases between them. Germline CDR1 SGHNT, CDR2 YENEEA. The CDR3 is 13 amino acids. For the CDR3, the DNA is TGTGCCAGCAGACCGGGTATAAAAGAGACCCAGTACTTC. It yields the protein CASRPGIKETQYF. The whole variable domain, remainder taken from reference TRBV11-3 and TRBJ2-5, is EAGVVQSPRYKIIEKKQPVAFWCNPISGHNTLYWYLQNLGQGPELLIRYENEEAVDDSQLPKDRFSAERLKGVDSTLKIQPAELGDSAVYLCASRPGIKETQYFGPGTRLLVL.

This clonotype was picked up a small number of times. A junction end diverges from the germline sequence, so it may reflect a read error. This sequence joins TRBV20-1 and TRBJ1-1; no definite D call. CDR1 DFQATT and CDR2 SNEGSKA come from the germline V gene (reference sequence). The CDR3 loop spans 14 amino acids. The CDR3 DNA reads as TGCAGTGCTAGTTCAGGCAGAGCGAACACTGGAGCTTTCTTT. Its protein product is CSASSGRANTGAFF.

This clonotype was counted between two and nine times. V is TRBV5-1 and J is TRBJ2-5, with TRBD1 matching over 8 bases. Germline loops: CDR1 SGHRS, CDR2 YFSETQ. CDR3 size: 14 residues. The J segment lost 5 bases and the V segment lost 3 bases, leaving 6 bases of the junction unmatched. The chain's CDR3 is CASSSTGGKETQYF. In nucleotides, the CDR3 is TGCGCCAGCAGCTCTACAGGGGGAAAGGAGACCCAGTACTTC. The full variable domain, its missing parts supplied by reference TRBV5-1 and TRBJ2-5, is KAGVTQTPRYLIKTRGQQVTLSCSPISGHRSVSWYQQTPGQGLQFLFEYFSETQRNKGNFPGRFSGRQFSNSRSEMNVSTLELGDSALYLCASSSTGGKETQYFGPGTRLLVL.

This clonotype was observed many times. The rearrangement joins TRBV6-1 to TRBJ2-2, with TRBD2 matching over 10 bases. The J segment lost 0 bases and the V segment lost 4 bases, leaving 5 bases of the junction unmatched. This CDR3 spans 17 amino acids. Germline loops: CDR1 MNHNS, CDR2 SASEGT. In nucleotides, the CDR3 is TGTGCCAGCAGTGGTACTAGCGGGGCGCCGAACACCGGGGAGCTGTTTTTT. Translation: CASSGTSGAPNTGELFF.

This clonotype was seen ten or more times. The chain links TRBV5-6 to TRBJ2-5, with D maybe TRBD1 (6 bases). The ends were cut back, 0 bases at V and 4 bases at J, with 10 bases in the middle. CDR1 and CDR2 from the germline V gene are SGHDT and YYEEEE. The CDR3 contains 14 residues. The CDR3 bases are TGTGCCAGCAGCTTGGGAGGCAGGGGAGAGACCCAGTACTTC. It is translated as CASSLGGRGETQYF.

The CDR3 protein is CASSLIRGWGTDTQYF. In DNA, the CDR3 is TGTGCCAGCAGCTTGATCAGGGGGTGGGGCACAGATACGCAGTATTTT. The gene calls are TRBV5-4 and TRBJ2-3; 7 nucleotides line up with TRBD1. V was pared by 1 base and J by 1 base, with 6 bases of the junction left unmatched. CDR1 and CDR2 (germline): SGHNT, YYREEE (reference sequence). CDR3 size: 16 residues.

This rearrangement joins TRBV19 to TRBJ1-1; D not resolved. The V gene's germline CDR1 is LNHDA and CDR2 SQIVND (reference sequence). The CDR3 runs 13 residues. V lost 4 bases and J 4 bases, leaving 10 bases between the germline ends. The CDR3 region is CASSKGSGTEAFF. DNA of the CDR3: TGTGCCAGTAGTAAGGGATCGGGCACTGAAGCTTTCTTT. The variable domain in full, completed from reference TRBV19 and TRBJ1-1, reads DGGITQSPKYLFRKEGQNVTLSCEQNLNHDAMYWYRQDPGQGLRLIYYSQIVNDFQKGDIAEGYSVSREKKESFPLTVTSAQKNPTAFYLCASSKGSGTEAFFGQGTRLTVV.

This clonotype was counted many times. The chain uses TRBV3-1 and TRBJ2-5; 11 bases match TRBD2. The ends lost 3 bases at V and 7 bases at J; junction bases unmatched: 7. The germline V gene encodes CDR1 LGHDT and CDR2 YNNKEL (reference sequence). The CDR3 is 15 amino acids. Written as DNA, the CDR3 is TGTGCCAGCAGCCACATGGGGACTAGCGGTACGACCCAGTACTTC. Translating it yields CASSHMGTSGTTQYF.

This clonotype was counted a few times. The conserved closing phenylalanine or tryptophan is absent in this CDR3, likely reflecting a read error. The chain has TRBV3-1 and TRBJ2-6, with D unresolved. Trimming cost V 0 bases and J 0 bases, with 9 bases left between them. Looked up from germline, CDR1 is LGHDT and CDR2 is YNNKEL (reference sequence). This CDR3 region has 17 residues. This CDR3 is CASSQDSRSSGANVLTS. The CDR3 region has the DNA TGTGCCAGCAGCCAAGATTCGAGAAGCTCTGGGGCCAACGTCCTGACTTCC.

This clonotype was recorded at least ten times. The V and J genes are TRBV20-1 and TRBJ2-1, with TRBD2 identical over 9 bases. V trimming: 5 bases; J trimming: 7 bases; junction bases outside the gene matches: 6. Germline CDR1 and CDR2: DFQATT and SNEGSKA (reference sequence). The CDR3 sequence is 13 residues long. Written as DNA, the CDR3 is TGCAGTGCTCACCGGACTAGCGTGAATGAGCAGTTCTTC. Translated: CSAHRTSVNEQFF.